One and the same sample provided the 10 T cell receptor beta chains below, sequenced in a study of tumor-infiltrating lymphocytes in primary liver carcinoma. Production of TCR beta cDNA used roughly 0.55 ug total RNA together with a constant-region primer. What produced the TCR beta libraries was three nested multiplex PCR rounds using slightly modified ARM-PCR. Researchers ran the first two PCR rounds for ten to eleven cycles each with TRBV1-TRBV30 forward primers and a C-beta reverse primer. TCRdb ran MiXCR on the multiplex PCR reads and lists one entry per CDR3 protein. The sample lists about 200,000 distinct CDR3 sequences, approximately 65% occurring once. Both blood RNA, taken from unsorted whole blood, and germline DNA were extracted. What was sequenced was peripheral blood. The receptors here all came from a woman between 55 and 75 years old with primary liver carcinoma and hepatitis B virus infection.

Turning to this clonotype: A much bigger clone sits one base away, suggesting this may be a read error. CDR3 protein: CAISTDWPNEQFF. As DNA, the CDR3 is TGTGCCATCAGTACGGACTGGCCCAATGAGCAGTTCTTC. The chain couples TRBV6-1 to TRBJ2-1, with a tentative D call TRBD2 (5 bases). The CDR3 has 13 amino acids. Per the germline V gene, CDR1 is MNHNS and CDR2 is SASEGT.

This clonotype showed up many times. The chain recombines TRBV6-6 with TRBJ1-2, with TRBD1 identical over 7 bases. V shed 6 bases and J 0 bases; nucleotides not matched to a gene: 7. Germline V gene sequence: CDR1 MNHNY, CDR2 SVGAGI (reference sequence). The CDR3 sequence is 15 residues long. In nucleotides, the CDR3 is TGTGCCAGCAGCCCCAGGGGGGGAACTAACTATGGCTACACCTTC. Translating gives CASSPRGGTNYGYTF.

As concerns this clonotype: This CDR3 fails to terminate in the conserved phenylalanine or tryptophan, so it likely reflects a read error. The chain recombines TRBV11-2 with TRBJ1-6; TRBD1 is a possible D gene (5 bases). From germline, CDR1 is SGHAT and CDR2 FQNNGV. The CDR3 length is 18 residues. With 3 bases removed from V and 8 bases from J, the gap between germline ends came to 23 bases. The DNA for the CDR3 is TGTGCCAGCAGCTTTGTTGAAAGGGGCAGAAGAGATTATTCACCCCTCCACTTA. Amino acids: CASSFVERGRRDYSPLHL.

Comment on this clonotype: A junction end diverges from the germline sequence, so it may reflect a read error. V usage is TRBV5-6 and J usage is TRBJ2-3; the match to TRBD2 covers 9 bases. Germline CDR1 and CDR2: SGHDT and YYEEEE. The CDR3 extends over 17 amino acids. The DNA for the CDR3 is TGTGCCAGCAGGCCAGCCCCCATTAGCGGGAGAACAGATATGCAGTATTTT. This gives the protein CASRPAPISGRTDMQYF.

This clonotype was counted a few times. The gene calls are TRBV28 and TRBJ2-7, with D possibly called TRBD1 or TRBD2 (5 bases each). This CDR3 spans 14 amino acids. Trimming took 8 bases from V and 3 from J, leaving 17 bases between them. The germline V gene has CDR1 MDHEN and CDR2 SYDVKM. CDR3 region: CASLPGPPHYEQYF. The CDR3 nucleotides read TGTGCCAGCTTACCGGGACCCCCCCACTACGAGCAGTACTTC.

This clonotype was counted at least ten times. The V and J genes are TRBV6-5 and TRBJ1-1, with TRBD1 identical over 7 bases. V lost 6 bases, J lost 4 bases, and 8 bases stayed unmatched. Germline-derived CDR1 and CDR2 are MNHEY and SVGAGI. CDR3 size: 14 residues. DNA for the CDR3: TGTGCCAGCAGCGGGACGACAGGGATCACTGAAGCTTTCTTT. Protein: CASSGTTGITEAFF.

Remarks on this clonotype: One end of the junction does not line up with germline, which may come from a read error. The V gene is TRBV29-1, the J gene TRBJ2-6, with 7 nucleotides matching TRBD2. Germline V gives CDR1 SQVTM, CDR2 ANQGSEA. The CDR3 spans 15 residues. The chain's CDR3 is CSVVRGGTGANVPTF. CDR3 in DNA: TGCAGCGTTGTGAGGGGAGGGACTGGGGCCAACGTCCCGACTTTC. The full variable domain, completed using reference TRBV29-1 and TRBJ2-6, is SAVISQKPSRDICQRGTSLTIQCQVDSQVTMMFWYRQQPGQSLTLIATANQGSEATYESGFVIDKFPISRPNLTFSTLTVSNMSPEDSSIYLCSVVRGGTGANVPTFGAGSRLTVL.

To note about this clonotype: At one boundary the junction diverges from the germline segment, which might be a read error. DNA of the CDR3: TGTGTCAGCAGCTTAGTGGCTAACACTGAAGCTTTCTTT. This codes for CVSSLVANTEAFF. The chain links TRBV7-9 to TRBJ1-1; D unresolved. CDR1 and CDR2 from the germline V gene are SEHNR and FQNEAQ (reference sequence). The CDR3 is 13 residues long.

This clonotype was seen at least ten times. The rearrangement links TRBV29-1 to TRBJ2-7; no firm D call. Trimming left V 5 bases short and J 0 bases short, with 8 bases between. CDR1 and CDR2 from the germline V gene are SQVTM and ANQGSEA. The length of the CDR3 is 12 residues. The CDR3 region has the DNA TGCAGCGTTTTAGTGGTCTCCTACGAGCAGTACTTC. It codes for CSVLVVSYEQYF.

V and J are TRBV29-1 and TRBJ2-5; no clear D gene. Germline V gene lookup returns CDR1 SQVTM and CDR2 ANQGSEA. CDR3 length: 12 amino acids. The CDR3 loop is CSAEVHQETQYF. CDR3 nucleotides: TGCAGTGCCGAGGTGCACCAAGAGACCCAGTACTTC.